This TCR beta chain was profiled in a study of CD8 T cells in ankylosing spondylitis. The study, taken as a whole, reports: Blood from ankylosing spondylitis patients appeared to carry a characteristic eight-variant TCR beta motif. Reports say disease-linked clones showed up significantly more in matched ankylosing spondylitis synovial fluid. Some of the motif variants had earlier been found in reactive arthritis patients' fluid and blood.

This CDR3 is 13 amino acids long. V gave up 1 base and J gave up 8 bases, with 14 bases separating them. Germline lookup yields CDR1 GTSNPN and CDR2 SVGIG (reference sequence). As to this clonotype: Its antigen is still unknown.

Libraries for TCR beta were made by quantitative 5'-RACE with molecular barcodes. Each CDR3 protein is one row after TCRdb ran MiXCR on the 5' RACE reads. The repertoire consists of around 770,000 distinct CDR3 sequences, with about 20% occurring once and the leading ten covering around 19%. Sequenced material: blood, either unsorted or a sorted T cell fraction (not recorded which). This clonotype was obtained from a male donor with ankylosing spondylitis. This sequence joins TRBV30 and TRBJ1-2, with D tentatively TRBD1 (6 bases). CDR3 region: CAWSASQGNGYTF. The CDR3 coding sequence is TGTGCCTGGAGTGCCTCGCAGGGGAACGGCTACACCTTC.